Each of the 22 T cell receptor beta chains below was sequenced from the same sample in a study of spatial heterogeneity in lung cancer. Each CDR3 protein gets one entry after TCRdb re-called the 5' RACE reads with MiXCR. The sample contains around 10,000 distinct CDR3 sequences, about 9.2% of which appear only once. The time point denotes: sample taken at primary tumor resection. Sequencing of whole RNA from tumor, nontumor lung or frozen PBMC involved no sorting. This material consisted of PBMCs, taken at surgery. All receptors derive from a male donor with early-stage non-small cell lung cancer.

This clonotype was seen ten or more times. This sequence joins TRBV7-9 and TRBJ2-3; perhaps TRBD1 as D (6 bases). The CDR3 spans 15 residues. Trimming took 3 bases from V and 7 from J, leaving 17 bases between them. CDR1 is SEHNR and CDR2 is FQNEAQ in the germline V gene (reference sequence). CDR3 region: CASSFGQSRANTQYF. The CDR3 nucleotides read TGTGCCAGCAGCTTTGGACAGAGTCGTGCTAATACGCAGTATTTT.

This clonotype was seen at least ten times. The V call is TRBV20-1, the J call TRBJ1-1; 8 bases align to TRBD1. The V gene end was trimmed by 4 bases and the J gene end by 4 bases; junction bases not matched to a gene: 8. The germline gives CDR1 DFQATT, CDR2 SNEGSKA (reference sequence). The CDR3 has 14 residues. The CDR3 protein is CSANRTGQGTEAFF. The DNA of the CDR3 is TGCAGTGCTAACCGGACAGGGCAGGGCACTGAAGCTTTCTTT.

The gene calls are TRBV4-2 and TRBJ1-3; 7 bases fit TRBD1. The CDR3 length is 16 residues. From germline, CDR1 is LGHNA and CDR2 YNFKEQ. The junction had 11 bases not matched to a gene; V was cut back by 9 bases and J by 0 bases. The CDR3: CASTRQGDLSGNTIYF. The CDR3 DNA follows: TGTGCCAGTACCCGGCAGGGGGACCTCTCTGGAAACACCATATATTTT.

This clonotype was found many times. The chain uses TRBV11-2 and TRBJ2-7; D perhaps matches TRBD1 (6 bases). Trimming took 5 bases from V and 12 from J, leaving 17 bases between them. Per germline, CDR1 SGHAT and CDR2 FQNNGV. The CDR3 runs 12 residues. Here the CDR3 DNA reads TGTGCCAGCAGCCCCGGACAGACAGCCCGGTACTTC. The encoded protein is CASSPGQTARYF.

The J gene is TRBJ2-7, the V gene TRBV4-1; 8 positions agree with TRBD1. CDR1 and CDR2 (germline): MGHRA, YSYEKL. V dropped 3 bases and J dropped 2; count of bases not matched to a gene: 9. The CDR3 is 16 residues long. CDR3 sequence (DNA): TGCGCCAGCAGCCACCCTACCGGGACAGGCGCCTACGAGCAGTACTTC. Translated, it gives CASSHPTGTGAYEQYF.

This clonotype was seen repeatedly, ten times or more. V and J are TRBV19 and TRBJ2-1, with D perhaps TRBD2 (6 bases). V dropped 8 bases and J dropped 4 bases, with 15 bases sitting between them. This CDR3 contains 14 residues. From germline, CDR1 is LNHDA and CDR2 SQIVND (reference sequence). CDR3 sequence reads: CASLGGVGYNEQFF. In DNA, the CDR3 is TGTGCCAGTCTCGGCGGGGTGGGATACAATGAGCAGTTCTTC.

Judged by abundance, this clonotype is medium-sized. The chain combines TRBV25-1 with TRBJ2-7, with D perhaps matching TRBD2 (6 bases). The CDR3 is 15 amino acids. CDR1 MGHDK and CDR2 SYGVNS come from the germline V gene. V lost 2 bases, J lost 6 bases, and 17 bases lay in between. This CDR3 reads CASSEPHGSQGEQYF. CDR3 sequence (DNA): TGTGCCAGCAGTGAACCCCACGGGAGCCAAGGCGAGCAGTACTTC.

This clonotype is medium-sized (0.01 to 0.1%). This rearrangement joins TRBV9 to TRBJ2-7, with D maybe TRBD1 (6 bases). Germline loops: CDR1 SGDLS, CDR2 YYNGEE. Trimming stripped 0 bases from V and 2 bases from J, with 9 bases between. CDR3 size: 14 residues. In nucleotides, the CDR3 is TGTGCCAGCAGCGTAGGGCAGGGGACCTACGAGCAGTACTTC. This translates into CASSVGQGTYEQYF.

The table lists this clonotype with many counts. The chain has TRBV7-7 and TRBJ2-2, with D unclear. The length of the CDR3 is 15 residues. CDR1 and CDR2 from the germline V gene are SSHAT and FNYEAQ (reference sequence). Trimming pared 5 bases from V and 2 bases from J, leaving 12 bases between. CDR3 nucleotide sequence: TGTGCCAGCAGCCCTAAGGGCGTTAACACCGGGGAGCTGTTTTTT. Its protein is CASSPKGVNTGELFF.

By share, this clonotype ranks as medium-sized. The chain carries TRBV9 and TRBJ2-1; D tentatively reads TRBD1 or TRBD2 (5 bases each). Germline V lookup: CDR1 SGDLS, CDR2 YYNGEE. This CDR3 has 16 amino acids. V shed 4 bases and J shed 1 base, with 15 bases lying between them. The CDR3 DNA sequence: TGTGCCAGCAGCCCCGGGGCGAGGGGATCCTACAATGAGCAGTTCTTC. Its protein product is CASSPGARGSYNEQFF.

Within the sample, this clonotype is medium-sized. V usage is TRBV14 and J usage is TRBJ1-2; 8 bases fit TRBD1. Germline V gene data show CDR1 as SGHDN and CDR2 as FVKESK. The CDR3 has 13 residues. J lost 9 bases, V lost 5 bases, and 8 bases had no gene match. CDR3 loop: CASSVRQGISYTF. In nucleotides, the CDR3 is TGTGCCAGCAGCGTCCGACAGGGGATAAGCTACACCTTC.

This clonotype was counted many times. The chain uses TRBV6-1 and TRBJ1-2; D gene unclear. V was cut by 8 bases and J by 6 bases, with 13 bases left in between. This CDR3 contains 12 residues. Per the germline V gene, CDR1 is MNHNS and CDR2 is SASEGT. The CDR3 bases are TGTGCCAGCCTCGCAGCAGTCGATGGCTACACCTTC. It translates to CASLAAVDGYTF.

The chain employs TRBV28 and TRBJ2-1; the match to TRBD2 covers 8 bases. CDR1 and CDR2 (germline): MDHEN, SYDVKM. V shed 6 bases, J shed 3 bases, and the junction held 7 bases outside the gene matches. The CDR3 contains 15 residues. The CDR3 is CASRPGTSSYNEQFF. The CDR3 nucleotides read TGTGCCAGCAGACCCGGGACTAGTAGCTACAATGAGCAGTTCTTC.

A note on this clonotype: A much larger clone differs from this one at a single base, so this may be a read error. This chain links TRBV28 with TRBJ2-1; D possibly corresponds to TRBD1 (6 bases). Germline V gene sequence: CDR1 MDHEN, CDR2 SYDVKM. The V end was cut by 4 bases, the J end by 7 bases, with 11 bases between. The CDR3 sequence is 13 residues long. The CDR3 sequence: CASSSGGLNEQFF. In DNA form, the CDR3 reads TGTGCCAGCAGTTCTGGGGGCCTAAATGAGCAGTTCTTC.

This clonotype was detected ten times or more. The chain joins TRBV19 to TRBJ1-5; 12 bases map to TRBD1. CDR1 is LNHDA and CDR2 is SQIVND in the germline V gene (reference sequence). Germline trimming cut 8 bases from V and 7 bases from J; bases unmatched to any gene: 3. There are 13 residues in the CDR3. The CDR3 reads CASEGQGAQPQHF. CDR3 DNA: TGTGCCAGTGAGGGACAGGGGGCCCAGCCCCAGCATTTT.

This clonotype was seen at least ten times. This chain links TRBV28 with TRBJ1-6, with D perhaps matching TRBD1 (6 bases). Trimming left V 7 bases short and J 8 bases short, with 21 bases between. Germline V gene lookup returns CDR1 MDHEN and CDR2 SYDVKM. The CDR3 contains 16 residues. In DNA form, the CDR3 reads TGTGCCAGCACCTTTAAGGGGGGGGGCTTTTATTCACCCCTCCACTTT. This sequence encodes CASTFKGGGFYSPLHF.

The J gene is TRBJ2-2, the V gene TRBV27; D possibly corresponds to TRBD1 (5 bases). Germline assignment: CDR1 MNHEY and CDR2 SMNVEV (reference sequence). The V gene lost 3 bases and the J gene lost 0 bases, with 5 bases spanning the gap. The CDR3 runs to 14 residues. The CDR3 here is CASSLTANTGELFF. For the CDR3, the DNA is TGTGCCAGCAGTTTGACAGCGAACACCGGGGAGCTGTTTTTT.

This clonotype was observed at least ten times. CDR3 sequence reads: CASSPGVNEQFF. Here the CDR3 DNA reads TGTGCCAGCAGCCCAGGTGTGAATGAGCAGTTCTTC. J is TRBJ2-1 and V is TRBV3-1; no definite D call. This CDR3 comprises 12 residues. V lost 4 bases, J lost 7 bases, and 8 bases lay in between. The germline V gene encodes CDR1 LGHDT and CDR2 YNNKEL (reference sequence).

The chain links TRBV20-1 to TRBJ2-2; tentative D call: TRBD2 (6 bases). V lost 1 base, J lost 4 bases, and 10 bases lay in between. Per germline, CDR1 DFQATT and CDR2 SNEGSKA (reference sequence). CDR3 length: 14 amino acids. The CDR3 here is CSARGQGGTGELFF. The CDR3 DNA reads as TGCAGTGCTAGAGGGCAGGGAGGCACCGGGGAGCTGTTTTTT.

The table lists this clonotype with many counts. The V call is TRBV15, the J call TRBJ2-7; D remains ambiguous. Deletions cut 5 bases from V and 4 bases from J, with 15 bases between. Germline CDR1 LNHNV, CDR2 YYDKDF (reference sequence). The CDR3 has 14 residues. The CDR3: CATSRKVGSYEQYF. The CDR3 nucleotides are TGTGCCACCAGCCGTAAAGTGGGATCTTACGAGCAGTACTTC.

The chain combines TRBV29-1 with TRBJ2-7; 10 bases are a match to TRBD1. This CDR3 has 13 residues. V lost 4 bases, J lost 6 bases, and 6 bases stayed unmatched. CDR1 and CDR2 from the germline V gene are SQVTM and ANQGSEA. The CDR3 loop reads CSVGQGASGEQYF. The CDR3 coding sequence is TGCAGCGTTGGACAGGGGGCCTCGGGCGAGCAGTACTTC.

This clonotype was seen at least ten times. The V and J genes are TRBV20-1 and TRBJ2-1, with 14 bases lining up with TRBD2. The CDR3 loop spans 14 amino acids. V gave up 7 bases and J gave up 6 bases; unmatched junction bases: 5. Germline CDR1 and CDR2: DFQATT and SNEGSKA (reference sequence). Here the CDR3 DNA reads TGCAGTGGACAAGGACTAGCGGGAGGCAATGAGCAGTTCTTC. As protein: CSGQGLAGGNEQFF.